The 22 T cell receptor beta chains in this list originate from one sample, sequenced in a study of T cell repertoires in cytomegalovirus infection. TCRdb fed the reads into MiXCR, producing one record per CDR3 protein. The data contain about 920,000 distinct CDR3 sequences, roughly 31% of them singletons. Their antigens are not known. The material sequenced was cultured CD8+ T cells from PBMCs, taken from culture after CMV antigen stimulation. Source of these receptors: a human donor in good health (CMV status not recorded). Some clones in this sample may be carry-over from other donors' samples.

The chain couples TRBV6-5 to TRBJ2-1; D is perhaps TRBD1 (5 bases). The CDR3 consists of 14 residues. CDR1 is MNHEY, CDR2 SVGAGI, per germline. V gave up 0 bases and J gave up 5 bases, with 8 bases separating them. The CDR3 protein is CASSYSWGHNEQFF. CDR3 sequence (DNA): TGTGCCAGCAGTTACTCGTGGGGCCACAATGAGCAGTTCTTC.

This clonotype was observed a few times. The CDR3: CASSQDQWANTEAFF. In nucleotides, the CDR3 is TGCGCCAGCAGCCAAGATCAATGGGCAAACACTGAAGCTTTCTTT. The V call is TRBV4-1, the J call TRBJ1-1, with no clear D. The length of the CDR3 is 15 residues. Per germline, CDR1 MGHRA and CDR2 YSYEKL. The V end lost 0 bases, the J end lost 2 bases, and 10 bases lay between the germline ends.

This clonotype was observed at least ten times. This chain connects TRBV7-3 to TRBJ2-5; 9 nucleotides match TRBD2. There are 17 residues in the CDR3. Trimming at V came to 1 base and at J to 5 bases, leaving 11 bases not matched to a gene. Germline CDR1 and CDR2: SGHTA and FQGTGA. This CDR3 is CASSLSPAGGGEETQYF. For the CDR3, the DNA is TGTGCCAGCAGCTTAAGTCCAGCGGGGGGCGGGGAGGAGACCCAGTACTTC.

The V and J genes are TRBV19 and TRBJ1-4, with a weak D call TRBD1 (5 bases). CDR1 is LNHDA, CDR2 SQIVND, per germline (reference sequence). V lost 10 bases and J lost 8, with 20 bases in between. The CDR3 totals 14 residues. CDR3 DNA sequence: TGTGCCACTTTCGATGGCAGGGCGAAAGAAAAACTGTTTTTT. Translation: CATFDGRAKEKLFF.

For this clonotype: The CDR3 does not end in the conserved phenylalanine or tryptophan, so this is likely a read error. The chain uses TRBV7-2 and TRBJ1-2; TRBD1 matches 10 bases. Looked up from germline, CDR1 is SGHTA and CDR2 is FQGNSA. J gave up 3 bases and V 5 bases, and 9 bases lay outside the gene matches. The CDR3 consists of 16 residues. The CDR3 region has the DNA TGTGCCAGCAGCCTATTTGTGACAGGGGGCTACTATGGCTACACCCTC. It encodes CASSLFVTGGYYGYTL.

This clonotype was recorded a few times. The genes are TRBV5-5 and TRBJ1-5; 8 bases are shared with TRBD1. The CDR3 spans 15 residues. Germline values: CDR1 SGHKS, CDR2 YYEKEE (reference sequence). V trimming: 5 bases; J trimming: 3 bases; junction bases outside the gene matches: 7. Written as DNA, the CDR3 is TGTGCCAGCAGACCTGGGACAGGCCCCAATCAGCCCCAGCATTTT. Protein product: CASRPGTGPNQPQHF.

The table lists this clonotype with a count of one. The V and J genes are TRBV6-6 and TRBJ1-2, with TRBD1 matching over 8 bases. Germline V gene lookup returns CDR1 MNHNY and CDR2 SVGAGI (reference sequence). With V trimmed by 5 bases and J by 5 bases, 16 bases remained unmatched. The CDR3 totals 17 residues. The CDR3 sequence: CASSTRTGRVVGYGYTF. The DNA of the CDR3 is TGTGCCAGCAGTACCCGGACAGGGAGGGTGGTGGGGTATGGCTACACCTTC.

Points on this clonotype: Because the CDR3 is missing its conserved closing phenylalanine or tryptophan, this is likely a read error. The chain employs TRBV7-3 and TRBJ1-2; D is possibly TRBD1 (5 bases). Germline V lookup: CDR1 SGHTA, CDR2 FQGTGA. This CDR3 comprises 15 residues. V lost 5 bases to trimming and J lost 6 bases, with 19 bases between them. CDR3 amino acids: CASSLVGGSEDGYTS. CDR3 in DNA: TGTGCCAGCAGCCTCGTGGGGGGGTCGGAGGATGGCTACACCTCC.

J is TRBJ1-2 and V is TRBV27; no clear D gene. V lost 6 bases, J lost 0 bases, and 11 bases lay in between. CDR1 MNHEY and CDR2 SMNVEV come from the germline V gene (reference sequence). This CDR3 is built from 14 residues. The CDR3 spells CASSQFGANYGYTF. The CDR3 nucleotides are TGTGCCAGCAGCCAATTCGGGGCTAACTATGGCTACACCTTC.

The chain couples TRBV29-1 to TRBJ1-4; D ambiguous. CDR1 and CDR2 (germline): SQVTM, ANQGSEA. CDR3 length equals 14 residues. V was clipped by 7 bases and J by 0 bases, with 12 bases between them. CDR3 loop: CSEPQRATNEKLFF. In nucleotides, the CDR3 is TGCAGCGAACCGCAGAGGGCAACTAATGAAAAACTGTTTTTT.

This clonotype has just a few counts. The V gene is TRBV19, the J gene TRBJ1-5; D ambiguous. The CDR3 is made up of 13 amino acids. Germline lookup yields CDR1 LNHDA and CDR2 SQIVND (reference sequence). The ends were cut back, 0 bases at V and 11 bases at J, with 11 bases in the middle. CDR3 residues: CASSIDDGRSQHF. In DNA, the CDR3 is TGTGCCAGTAGTATAGATGACGGGCGGTCCCAGCATTTT. The whole variable domain, filled in from reference TRBV19 and TRBJ1-5, reads DGGITQSPKYLFRKEGQNVTLSCEQNLNHDAMYWYRQDPGQGLRLIYYSQIVNDFQKGDIAEGYSVSREKKESFPLTVTSAQKNPTAFYLCASSIDDGRSQHFGDGTRLSIL.

The chain couples TRBV20-1 to TRBJ2-3; no clear D gene. V was clipped by 5 bases and J by 7 bases, with 13 bases between them. The CDR3 length is 12 residues. The germline gives CDR1 DFQATT, CDR2 SNEGSKA (reference sequence). CDR3 DNA: TGCAGTGCTTTCCAGCAGGATTATACGCAGTATTTT. It translates to CSAFQQDYTQYF.

The chain links TRBV7-6 to TRBJ1-2; D perhaps matches TRBD1 (5 bases). V lost 5 bases and J lost 4, with 14 bases in between. The V gene's germline CDR1 is SGHVS and CDR2 FNYEAQ. The CDR3 runs 14 residues. The CDR3: CASSPRGDRYGYTF. The CDR3 nucleotides are TGTGCCAGCAGCCCGCGGGGGGACCGCTATGGCTACACCTTC.

This clonotype was observed a few times. The genes are TRBV9 and TRBJ2-5, with D possibly TRBD1 on 5 matching bases. Deletions cut 4 bases from V and 2 bases from J, with 15 bases between. The CDR3 covers 15 residues. The germline V gene encodes CDR1 SGDLS and CDR2 YYNGEE. The CDR3 protein is CASSPTVHWQETQYF. The CDR3 DNA follows: TGTGCCAGCAGCCCGACAGTCCACTGGCAAGAGACCCAGTACTTC.

This clonotype was seen many times. The gene calls are TRBV9 and TRBJ2-2; 7 nucleotides match TRBD2. The germline gives CDR1 SGDLS, CDR2 YYNGEE. The V and J ends lost 3 bases and 7 bases, in that order; junction bases with no gene match: 12. The CDR3 consists of 16 residues. CDR3 protein: CASSAHGGFTGGELFF. The CDR3 bases are TGTGCCAGCAGCGCTCACGGGGGGTTTACGGGCGGGGAGCTGTTTTTT.

V is TRBV13 and J is TRBJ2-5, with unresolved D. V lost 5 bases, J lost 4 bases, and 8 bases lay in between. CDR3 length: 12 amino acids. Germline V gene data show CDR1 as PRHDT and CDR2 as FYEKMQ (reference sequence). The CDR3 nucleotides are TGTGCCAGCAGCCGCCAGTCAGAGACCCAGTACTTC. This gives the protein CASSRQSETQYF.

As regards this clonotype: The junction does not match germline at one end; this may be a read error. The chain joins TRBV5-6 to TRBJ2-3; either TRBD1 or TRBD2 may supply D (5 bases each). Looked up from germline, CDR1 is SGHDT and CDR2 is YYEEEE. The CDR3 totals 14 residues. The CDR3 region is CVSSFRERTDTQYF. The CDR3 DNA is TGTGTCAGCAGCTTCAGGGAGCGGACAGATACGCAGTATTTT.

The V and J genes are TRBV6-5 and TRBJ2-7; D unclear. V lost 2 bases and J 3 bases, leaving 14 bases between the germline ends. Per germline, CDR1 MNHEY and CDR2 SVGAGI. The CDR3 spans 15 residues. CDR3 in amino acids: CASSYTSTVRYEQYF. CDR3 nucleotide sequence: TGTGCCAGCAGTTACACCTCGACGGTTCGCTACGAGCAGTACTTC.

The J gene is TRBJ1-1, the V gene TRBV5-1; a possible D gene is TRBD1 (5 bases). CDR3 length: 13 amino acids. V lost 4 bases and J 3 bases, leaving 10 bases between the germline ends. The germline V gene has CDR1 SGHRS and CDR2 YFSETQ. CDR3 sequence reads: CASSGTDDTEAFF. DNA of the CDR3: TGCGCCAGCAGCGGGACGGACGACACTGAAGCTTTCTTT.

This clonotype has just a few counts. The chain links TRBV6-5 to TRBJ2-1; 7 nucleotides match TRBD2. The length of the CDR3 is 16 residues. V was pared by 0 bases and J by 1 base, with 3 bases of the junction left unmatched. CDR1 is MNHEY, CDR2 SVGAGI, per germline. CDR3 residues: CASSYSPAGSYNEQFF. The DNA for the CDR3 is TGTGCCAGCAGTTACTCGCCAGCGGGGTCCTACAATGAGCAGTTCTTC.

At least ten counts were recorded for this clonotype. V usage is TRBV4-3 and J usage is TRBJ1-1; D call uncertain. The CDR3 covers 14 residues. CDR1 and CDR2 (germline): LGHNA, YSLEER. With 1 base removed from V and 2 bases from J, the gap between germline ends came to 8 bases. Written as DNA, the CDR3 is TGCGCCAGCAGCCAAGGACGTACAAACACTGAAGCTTTCTTT. Its protein is CASSQGRTNTEAFF.

This clonotype was seen more than once but under ten times. The CDR3 DNA follows: TGTGCCAGCAGTTTACTCTGGATCGCGGGGGATACGCAGTATTTT. Translating it yields CASSLLWIAGDTQYF. J is TRBJ2-3 and V is TRBV27; TRBD2 might be the D (6 bases). The V gene's germline CDR1 is MNHEY and CDR2 SMNVEV (reference sequence). Trimming took 2 bases from V and 6 from J, leaving 15 bases between them. The CDR3 is 15 amino acids.